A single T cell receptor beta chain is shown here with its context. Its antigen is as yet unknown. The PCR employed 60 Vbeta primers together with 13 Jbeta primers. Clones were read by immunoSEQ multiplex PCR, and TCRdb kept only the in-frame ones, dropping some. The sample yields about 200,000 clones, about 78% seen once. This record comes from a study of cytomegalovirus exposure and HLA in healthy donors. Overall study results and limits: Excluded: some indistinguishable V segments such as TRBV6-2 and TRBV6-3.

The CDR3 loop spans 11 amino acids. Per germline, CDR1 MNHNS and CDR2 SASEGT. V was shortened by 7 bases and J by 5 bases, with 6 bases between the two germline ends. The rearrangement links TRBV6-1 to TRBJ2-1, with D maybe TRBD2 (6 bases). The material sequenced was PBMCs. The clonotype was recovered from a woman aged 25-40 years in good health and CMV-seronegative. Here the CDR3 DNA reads TGTGCCAGCACGGGGGACAATGAGCAGTTCTTC. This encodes CASTGDNEQFF.